The sequence of this T cell receptor beta chain was determined in a study of human T cells and chemical hapten exposure (dated by TCRdb to the early 2020s). As for the study more broadly: Libraries were pooled for sequencing, and variation in per-sample TCR yields was attributed mainly to small differences in library volumes within the pool. Peripheral blood TCR repertoire changes were tracked in vivo in alopecia patients during primary and secondary sensitization to the hapten diphenylcyclopropenone (DPC). From each blood RNA sample, both TCR alpha and TCR beta chains were sequenced.

Concerning this clonotype itself: The target of this receptor is not known. The sample holds no much larger clone one base away, and base qualities are not on file.

Total RNA was extracted from unfractionated whole blood collected in Tempus Blood RNA tubes. Roughly 5 healthy volunteers were used as TCR sequencing controls and were bled at day 0, 2 weeks and 6 weeks. The CDR3 has 15 amino acids, counting the end cysteine and phenylalanine. Of the read, only the CDR3 DNA is kept; its 45 bases are in frame from base 1. CDR1 and CDR2 are drawn from the germline V gene: MGHRA, YSYEKL. Compared with germline, V lacks 0 bases and J lacks 6 bases; bases without a gene match: 3. Library prep was done by 5' RACE. These reads were obtained on an Illumina MiSeq. During library preparation, unique molecular identifiers were attached to individual cDNA molecules so that TCRs could be counted in a quantitative, reproducible way. The original pipeline was this. Samples had a median of about 96,000 TCRs, with a range from about 23,224 to 750,000. V, J and CDR3 annotation of the TCR reads was carried out using the Decombinator software suite. Every sample was subsampled to the same number of TCRs (28,000) for the PS versus PT1 abundance plots. Expanded TCRs were defined as absent before sensitization and observed at least eight times at the 2-week time point. TCRdb's own reprocessing of the public reads used fastp at Q25 and MiXCR and kept productive beta chains. CDR3 protein sequences are deduplicated, and each keeps its most common genes and DNA. These V and J calls derive from TCRdb rather than the authors' analysis. This sample comprises 75,000 or so distinct CDR3 sequences, 15% to 20% of them detected only once. The ten largest clones take up approximately 6.2% of the sample.

Paper-wide results and their limitations: Repeated subsampling changed both the strength of the expansion versus patch-test correlation and the threshold at which the correlation became significant. DPC sensitization did not change how many TCRs were above 1 in 1000 frequency, and no evidence was found of alterations in global repertoire structure.

Rearrangement joined TRBV4-1 to TRBJ2-2; 8 bases in between match TRBD1. The TCR originated in a female donor in good health. The CDR3 reads as follows: CASSQEDRASGELFF. The nucleotides are TGCGCCAGCAGCCAAGAGGACAGGGCCTCCGGGGAGCTGTTTTTT.